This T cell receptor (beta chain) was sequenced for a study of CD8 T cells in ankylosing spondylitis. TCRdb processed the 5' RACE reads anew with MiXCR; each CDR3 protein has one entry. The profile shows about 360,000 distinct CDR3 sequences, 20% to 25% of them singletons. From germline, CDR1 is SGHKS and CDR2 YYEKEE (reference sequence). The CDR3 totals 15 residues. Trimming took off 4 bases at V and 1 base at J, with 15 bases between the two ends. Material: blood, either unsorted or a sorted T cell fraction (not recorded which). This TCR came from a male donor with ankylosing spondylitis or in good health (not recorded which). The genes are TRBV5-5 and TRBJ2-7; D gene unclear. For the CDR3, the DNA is TGTGCCAGCAGCCCTGGGCTAGGGCAGTCCTACGAGCAGTACTTC. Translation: CASSPGLGQSYEQYF.